The 27 T cell receptor beta chains presented below share a single source sample, sequenced in a study of cytomegalovirus exposure and HLA in healthy donors. Some clones are missing from TCRdb's copy, which holds only in-frame ones; the method was immunoSEQ multiplex PCR. Among over 60,000 clones listed, roughly 94% were seen once. Sequenced sample: PBMCs. These receptors all come from a man aged 18-30 years in good health and CMV-seropositive.

This clone came up once. V is TRBV2 and J is TRBJ2-1; D might be TRBD1 (6 bases). The CDR3 consists of 16 residues. Germline values: CDR1 SNHLY, CDR2 FYNNEI. V lost 11 bases, J lost 0 bases, and 20 bases lay in between. The CDR3 sequence: CAGLLRDIGSYNEQFF. The CDR3 DNA is TGTGCCGGCCTACTCCGGGACATCGGCTCCTACAATGAGCAGTTCTTC.

The J gene is TRBJ1-1, the V gene TRBV25-1; perhaps TRBD1 as D (5 bases). CDR3 length: 13 amino acids. Deletions cut 3 bases from V and 4 bases from J, with 9 bases between. Germline-derived CDR1 and CDR2 are MGHDK and SYGVNS. The CDR3 DNA reads as TGTGCCAGCAGTGAGGCCGGGGGCACTGAAGCTTTCTTT. Its translation is CASSEAGGTEAFF. The full variable domain, in which reference TRBV25-1 and TRBJ1-1 provide the parts outside the CDR3, is EADIYQTPRYLVIGTGKKITLECSQTMGHDKMYWYQQDPGMELHLIHYSYGVNSTEKGDLSSESTVSRIRTEHFPLTLESARPSHTSQYLCASSEAGGTEAFFGQGTRLTVV.

This clone has a single count. V is TRBV5-1 and J is TRBJ1-2; 7 bases are shared with TRBD1. This CDR3 has 15 amino acids. J was trimmed by 1 base and V by 4 bases; bases with no gene match: 7. Germline V CDR1 and CDR2: SGHRS, YFSETQ. This chain's CDR3 is CASSDGTALNYGYTF. In DNA, the CDR3 is TGCGCCAGCAGCGACGGGACAGCCCTTAACTATGGCTACACCTTC.

The V and J genes are TRBV4-1 and TRBJ2-7; D is possibly TRBD2 (6 bases). Germline V CDR1 and CDR2: MGHRA, YSYEKL. The V end was cut by 0 bases, the J end by 2 bases, with 20 bases between. The CDR3 has 18 residues. CDR3 sequence: CASSQEKRGVKRAYEQYF. The CDR3 DNA follows: TGCGCCAGCAGCCAAGAGAAGCGCGGGGTCAAAAGGGCCTACGAGCAGTACTTC.

The CDR3 DNA reads as TGTGCCAGCAGTCCCTCAACAGGGGGCCGCGGTCAGCCCCAGCATTTT. Protein sequence: CASSPSTGGRGQPQHF. The gene calls are TRBV28 and TRBJ1-5; TRBD1 matches at 9 bases. The ends lost 5 bases at V and 6 bases at J; junction bases unmatched: 11. The germline CDR1 and CDR2 sequences are MDHEN and SYDVKM. The CDR3 sequence is 16 residues long.

The chain links TRBV5-4 to TRBJ1-2; 10 bases line up with TRBD1. CDR1 is SGHNT, CDR2 YYREEE, per germline (reference sequence). The trim removed 4 bases at V and 2 bases at J, leaving 8 bases unmatched. This CDR3 comprises 16 residues. CDR3 in amino acids: CASSQTGQGVNYGYTF. CDR3 bases: TGTGCCAGCAGCCAAACCGGACAGGGGGTAAACTATGGCTACACCTTC.

The V call is TRBV6-1, the J call TRBJ1-6; D perhaps matches TRBD1 (6 bases). The germline gives CDR1 MNHNS, CDR2 SASEGT. CDR3 length equals 16 residues. Trimming pared 4 bases from V and 0 bases from J, leaving 10 bases between. The CDR3 protein is CASSGSGVSYNSPLHF. CDR3 nucleotides: TGTGCCAGCAGTGGTTCAGGGGTCTCCTATAATTCACCCCTCCACTTT.

The chain joins TRBV28 to TRBJ2-7, with D tentatively TRBD1 (6 bases). CDR3 length equals 15 residues. V shed 7 bases and J shed 1 base, with 17 bases lying between them. Germline V lookup: CDR1 MDHEN, CDR2 SYDVKM. CDR3 sequence reads: CASTRGGQGSYEQYF. The CDR3 coding sequence is TGTGCCAGCACCCGGGGCGGGCAGGGGTCCTACGAGCAGTACTTC.

The V gene is TRBV2, the J gene TRBJ2-2; 7 nucleotides align to TRBD2. Germline V gene sequence: CDR1 SNHLY, CDR2 FYNNEI. The CDR3 is 15 amino acids. The V and J ends lost 7 bases and 0 bases, in that order; junction bases with no gene match: 5. The DNA for the CDR3 is TGTGCCAGCAAGCGGGACTCTTCGAACACCGGGGAGCTGTTTTTT. This translates into CASKRDSSNTGELFF.

The chain employs TRBV27 and TRBJ2-7; possibly TRBD2 for D (7 bases). Looked up from germline, CDR1 is MNHEY and CDR2 is SMNVEV (reference sequence). V was cut by 3 bases and J by 1 base, with 13 bases left in between. The CDR3 consists of 15 residues. Here the CDR3 reads CASSFRGGGSYEQYF. In nucleotides, the CDR3 is TGTGCCAGCAGTTTCCGAGGGGGAGGGTCCTACGAGCAGTACTTC.

The genes are TRBV6-6 and TRBJ2-1; 11 bases align to TRBD2. CDR1 and CDR2 from the germline V gene are MNHNY and SVGAGI (reference sequence). This CDR3 region has 15 residues. With 5 bases clipped from V and 5 bases from J, the junction kept 5 bases outside the gene matches. CDR3 sequence reads: CASSRLAGNHNEQFF. Written as DNA, the CDR3 is TGTGCCAGCAGTCGACTAGCGGGGAACCACAATGAGCAGTTCTTC.

This clone was found once. J is TRBJ2-5 and V is TRBV7-9; 11 positions agree with TRBD2. Germline CDR1 and CDR2: SEHNR and FQNEAQ (reference sequence). The J segment lost 4 bases and the V segment lost 1 base, leaving 5 bases of the junction unmatched. This CDR3 region has 16 residues. The CDR3 reads CASSLVPSGRLETQYF. CDR3 in DNA: TGTGCCAGCAGCTTAGTTCCTAGCGGGAGGTTAGAGACCCAGTACTTC.

The V call is TRBV7-9, the J call TRBJ1-4; a weak D match, TRBD1 (5 bases). CDR1 and CDR2 (germline): SEHNR, FQNEAQ (reference sequence). The CDR3 is made up of 15 amino acids. The germline V and J ends were trimmed by 1 base and 3 bases, with 9 bases remaining between them. As DNA, the CDR3 is TGTGCCAGCAGCTTAGGTGGGGCCCCTAATGAAAAACTGTTTTTT. Its protein product is CASSLGGAPNEKLFF.

This clone appeared once. The gene calls are TRBV5-5 and TRBJ1-5; no definite D call. CDR3 size: 14 residues. V was cut by 5 bases and J by 0 bases, with 9 bases left in between. Germline loops: CDR1 SGHKS, CDR2 YYEKEE (reference sequence). The CDR3 loop reads CASSPDPSNQPQHF. CDR3 nucleotide sequence: TGTGCCAGCAGTCCAGATCCTAGCAATCAGCCCCAGCATTTT.

The chain is built from TRBV5-6 and TRBJ2-5, with TRBD1 as a possible D gene (6 bases). Germline V lookup: CDR1 SGHDT, CDR2 YYEEEE. This CDR3 region has 13 residues. V was trimmed by 0 bases and J by 4 bases, leaving 7 bases between them. The CDR3 is CASSLARGETQYF. Written as DNA, the CDR3 is TGTGCCAGCAGCTTGGCCAGGGGAGAGACCCAGTACTTC.

The J gene is TRBJ1-1, the V gene TRBV9; no clear D gene. Germline assignment: CDR1 SGDLS and CDR2 YYNGEE. Trimming shortened V by 3 bases and J by 0 bases, and 15 bases separated the two germline ends. The CDR3 has 16 amino acids. DNA of the CDR3: TGTGCCAGCAGCGCCAATTACCAACTCATGAACACTGAAGCTTTCTTT. Translating gives CASSANYQLMNTEAFF.

This rearrangement joins TRBV18 to TRBJ2-6, with D unresolved. Germline V gives CDR1 KGHSH, CDR2 LQKENI. The CDR3 contains 14 residues. Trimming shortened V by 3 bases and J by 1 base, and 4 bases separated the two germline ends. This chain's CDR3 is CASSPPSGANVLTF. The CDR3 nucleotides read TGTGCCAGCTCACCCCCTTCTGGGGCCAACGTCCTGACTTTC. The entire variable domain, with the rest obtained from reference TRBV18 and TRBJ2-6, is as follows: NAGVMQNPRHLVRRRGQEARLRCSPMKGHSHVYWYRQLPEEGLKFMVYLQKENIIDESGMPKERFSAEFPKEGPSILRIQQVVRGDSAAYFCASSPPSGANVLTFGAGSRLTVL.

The DNA for the CDR3 is TGTGCCAGCAGTTCCCCGACAGAAACTAATGAAAAACTGTTTTTT. Translation gives CASSSPTETNEKLFF. The rearrangement joins TRBV28 to TRBJ1-4, with D perhaps matching TRBD1 (5 bases). Trimming stripped 4 bases from V and 1 base from J, with 10 bases between. The CDR3 runs 15 residues. Germline V gene sequence: CDR1 MDHEN, CDR2 SYDVKM.

The chain is built from TRBV9 and TRBJ2-3; 7 bases are shared with TRBD2. V was clipped by 3 bases and J by 7 bases; unmatched bases: 8. Looked up from germline, CDR1 is SGDLS and CDR2 is YYNGEE. CDR3 size: 14 residues. CDR3 protein: CASSAGGPENTQYF. CDR3 nucleotides: TGTGCCAGCAGCGCGGGGGGACCGGAAAATACGCAGTATTTT.

The chain uses TRBV4-2 and TRBJ1-2, with TRBD1 identical over 9 bases. This CDR3 is 16 amino acids long. In germline, CDR1 is LGHNA, CDR2 YNFKEQ. The ends lost 3 bases at V and 8 bases at J; junction bases unmatched: 13. The chain's CDR3 is CASSHILQGAFGGYTF. The CDR3, as DNA: TGTGCCAGCAGCCACATATTACAGGGGGCGTTCGGGGGCTACACCTTC.

The chain combines TRBV28 with TRBJ2-1, with 13 bases fitting TRBD2. The CDR3 loop spans 14 amino acids. Looked up from germline, CDR1 is MDHEN and CDR2 is SYDVKM. V shed 8 bases and J 13 bases; nucleotides not matched to a gene: 11. CDR3 sequence (DNA): TGTGCCAGCCGAACCGGCGGGACTAGCGGGAATCAGTTCTTC. This translates into CASRTGGTSGNQFF.

V and J are TRBV14 and TRBJ2-1; TRBD2 matches at 7 bases. Germline CDR1 and CDR2: SGHDN and FVKESK. Germline trimming cut 4 bases from V and 2 bases from J; bases unmatched to any gene: 5. The CDR3 sequence is 15 residues long. CDR3 in amino acids: CASSPRDYTYNEQFF. CDR3 in DNA: TGTGCCAGCAGCCCCCGGGACTATACCTACAATGAGCAGTTCTTC.

The V gene is TRBV5-8, the J gene TRBJ1-3, with 8 bases identical to TRBD1. Germline V gene data show CDR1 as SGHTS and CDR2 as YDEGEE. This CDR3 has 14 amino acids. Unmatched junction bases numbered 3, after V lost 3 bases and J lost 4 bases. CDR3 nucleotide sequence: TGTGCCAGCAGCTCCAGGGGGCTCGGAAACACCATATATTTT. This encodes CASSSRGLGNTIYF.

This rearrangement joins TRBV7-9 to TRBJ2-3; TRBD2 aligns across 9 bases. Germline CDR1 and CDR2: SEHNR and FQNEAQ (reference sequence). Trimming at V came to 7 bases and at J to 0 bases, leaving 2 bases not matched to a gene. The CDR3 length is 14 residues. The DNA of the CDR3 is TGTGCCAGCAAGACTAGCGGTAGCACAGATACGCAGTATTTT. This encodes CASKTSGSTDTQYF.

The chain has TRBV19 and TRBJ2-2; 7 bases map to TRBD2. This CDR3 has 15 amino acids. Germline V CDR1 and CDR2: LNHDA, SQIVND (reference sequence). V lost 6 bases to trimming and J lost 2 bases; unmatched junction nucleotides: 6. As DNA, the CDR3 is TGTGCCAGTAGACTACTAGCGCCTAACACCGGGGAGCTGTTTTTT. Protein: CASRLLAPNTGELFF.

The chain is built from TRBV9 and TRBJ2-7; 8 bases match TRBD2. The CDR3 spans 15 residues. J lost 4 bases, V lost 4 bases, and 10 bases had no gene match. Germline CDR1 SGDLS, CDR2 YYNGEE. The CDR3 reads CASSTDALAGYEQYF. The CDR3 nucleotides are TGTGCCAGCAGCACAGATGCGCTAGCGGGTTACGAGCAGTACTTC.

V is TRBV15 and J is TRBJ2-5; TRBD2 matches at 9 bases. Germline CDR1 is LNHNV and CDR2 is YYDKDF (reference sequence). CDR3 length: 18 amino acids. The J segment lost 4 bases and the V segment lost 0 bases, leaving 12 bases of the junction unmatched. The DNA of the CDR3 is TGTGCCACCAGCAGAGATCGGGGTAGCGGGGGAATCCGAGAGACCCAGTACTTC. Translated: CATSRDRGSGGIRETQYF.